The TCR beta chain described here comes from a study of blood T cell repertoires in COVID-19. Study-wide background: PBMCs, B-cell-depleted T cells, or T cells were the source of the cDNA or gDNA that made up the material.

In the original processing: Reference gene primer amplification gave nucleated cell count estimates. Method: immunoSEQ multiplex PCR; TCRdb's copy keeps in-frame clones and lacks some. V and J calls plus clone size are reproduced from that table; the DNA served to infer D and trimming. This table holds roughly 70,000 clones, 88% found once. Germline V gene lookup returns CDR1 SGHDT and CDR2 YYEEEE. This CDR3 has 16 residues. Germline trimming cut 4 bases from V and 7 bases from J; bases unmatched to any gene: 13. The chain joins TRBV5-6 to TRBJ2-1, with TRBD1 identical over 8 bases. The source is a human donor in a cohort sampled during active COVID-19. Sample: peripheral blood. DNA of the CDR3: TGTGCCAGCAGCCCCTGGACAGGGAGGCTGTGGAATGAGCAGTTCTTC. It specifies CASSPWTGRLWNEQFF.